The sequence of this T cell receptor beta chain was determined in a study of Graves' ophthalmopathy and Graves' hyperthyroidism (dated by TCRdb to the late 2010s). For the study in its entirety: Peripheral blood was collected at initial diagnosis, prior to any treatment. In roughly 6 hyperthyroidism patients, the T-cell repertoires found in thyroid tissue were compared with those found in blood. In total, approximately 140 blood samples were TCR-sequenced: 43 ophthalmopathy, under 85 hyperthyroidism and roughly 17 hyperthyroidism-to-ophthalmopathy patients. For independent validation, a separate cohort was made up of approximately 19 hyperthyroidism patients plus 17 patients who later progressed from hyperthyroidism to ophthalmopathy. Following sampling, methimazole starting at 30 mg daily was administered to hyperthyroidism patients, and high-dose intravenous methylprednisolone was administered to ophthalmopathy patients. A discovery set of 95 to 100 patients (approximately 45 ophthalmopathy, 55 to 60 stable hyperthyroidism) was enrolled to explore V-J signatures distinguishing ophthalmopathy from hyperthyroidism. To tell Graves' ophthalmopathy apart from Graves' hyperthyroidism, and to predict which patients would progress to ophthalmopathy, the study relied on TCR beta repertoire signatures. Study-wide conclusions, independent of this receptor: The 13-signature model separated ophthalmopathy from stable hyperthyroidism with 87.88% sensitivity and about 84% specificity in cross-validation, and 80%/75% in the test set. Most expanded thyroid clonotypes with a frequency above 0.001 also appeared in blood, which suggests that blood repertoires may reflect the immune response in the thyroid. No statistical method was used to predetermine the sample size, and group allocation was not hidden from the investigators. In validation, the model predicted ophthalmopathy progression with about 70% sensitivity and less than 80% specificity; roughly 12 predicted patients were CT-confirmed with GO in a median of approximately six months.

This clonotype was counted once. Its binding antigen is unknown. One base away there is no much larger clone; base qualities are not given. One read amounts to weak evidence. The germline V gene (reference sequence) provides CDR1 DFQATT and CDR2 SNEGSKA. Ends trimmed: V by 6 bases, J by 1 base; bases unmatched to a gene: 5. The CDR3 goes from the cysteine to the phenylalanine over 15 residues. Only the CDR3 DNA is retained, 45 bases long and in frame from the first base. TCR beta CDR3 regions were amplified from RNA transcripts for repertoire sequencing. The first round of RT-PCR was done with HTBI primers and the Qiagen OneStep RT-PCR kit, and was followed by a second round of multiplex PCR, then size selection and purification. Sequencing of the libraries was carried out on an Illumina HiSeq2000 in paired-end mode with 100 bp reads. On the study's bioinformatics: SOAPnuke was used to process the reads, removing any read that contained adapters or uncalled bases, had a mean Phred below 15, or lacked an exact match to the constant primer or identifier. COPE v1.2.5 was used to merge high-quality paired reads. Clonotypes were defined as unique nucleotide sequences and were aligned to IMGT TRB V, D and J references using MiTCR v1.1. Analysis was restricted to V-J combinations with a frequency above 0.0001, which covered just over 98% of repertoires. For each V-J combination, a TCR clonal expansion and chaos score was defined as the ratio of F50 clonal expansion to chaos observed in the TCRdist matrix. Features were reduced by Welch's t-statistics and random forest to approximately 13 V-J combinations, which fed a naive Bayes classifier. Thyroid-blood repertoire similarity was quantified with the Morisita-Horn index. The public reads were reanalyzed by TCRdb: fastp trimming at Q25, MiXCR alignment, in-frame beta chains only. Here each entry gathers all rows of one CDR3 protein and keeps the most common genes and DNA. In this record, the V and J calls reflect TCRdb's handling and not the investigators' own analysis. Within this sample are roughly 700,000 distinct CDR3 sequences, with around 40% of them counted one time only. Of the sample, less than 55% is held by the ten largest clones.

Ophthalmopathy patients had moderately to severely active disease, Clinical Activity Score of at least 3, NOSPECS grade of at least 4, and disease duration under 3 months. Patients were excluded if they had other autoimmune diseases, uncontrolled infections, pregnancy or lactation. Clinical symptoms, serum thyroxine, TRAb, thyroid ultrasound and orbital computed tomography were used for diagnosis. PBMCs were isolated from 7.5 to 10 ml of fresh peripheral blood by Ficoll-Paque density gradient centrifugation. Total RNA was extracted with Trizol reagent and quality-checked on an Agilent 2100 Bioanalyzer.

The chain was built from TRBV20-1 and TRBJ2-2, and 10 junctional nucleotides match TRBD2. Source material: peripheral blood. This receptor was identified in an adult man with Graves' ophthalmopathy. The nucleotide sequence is TGCAGTGCCCCACTAGCGGGGCTGAACACCGGGGAGCTGTTTTTT. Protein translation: CSAPLAGLNTGELFF.